This is a list of T cell receptor beta chains from one sample in a study of molecular identifiers for immune sequencing clone quantification. TCRdb re-called the PCR reads through MiXCR, storing one row per CDR3 protein. There are about 320,000 distinct CDR3 sequences in the sample; 20% to 25% occur only once, and 0.7% to 0.9% lies in the top ten. Sequenced input: naive CD8+ T cells from blood, with Jurkat cell RNA spiked in. All receptors come from a human donor in good health. Some libraries in this study had Jurkat cell RNA spiked in. CDR3s leave out the opening cysteine and the closing phenylalanine or tryptophan.

v_gene: TRBV12-3/TRBV12-4
j_gene: TRBJ2-1
CDR3aa: ASSLGLAEEKF

v_gene: TRBV6-5
j_gene: TRBJ2-7
CDR3aa: ASSPWVGSSYGQY

v_gene: TRBV29-1
j_gene: TRBJ1-1
CDR3aa: SVVLGNTEAF

v_gene: TRBV7-9
j_gene: TRBJ1-4
CDR3aa: ASSARTAATNEKLF

v_gene: TRBV5-1
j_gene: TRBJ2-5
CDR3aa: ASSLYGRETQY

v_gene: TRBV12-3/TRBV12-4
j_gene: TRBJ2-3
CDR3aa: ASSPGQDISDTQY

v_gene: TRBV10-3
j_gene: TRBJ2-7
CDR3aa: AISDRAGTSSYEQY

v_gene: TRBV20-1
j_gene: TRBJ2-7
CDR3aa: SATKRGSGYEQY

v_gene: TRBV5-1
j_gene: TRBJ1-1
CDR3aa: ASNLDRPPHMNTEAF

v_gene: TRBV7-9
j_gene: TRBJ2-3
CDR3aa: ASSSGVGLAETDTQY

v_gene: TRBV6-5
j_gene: TRBJ2-5
CDR3aa: ASSWDGTETQY

v_gene: TRBV4-3
j_gene: TRBJ2-3
CDR3aa: ASSQGLATQY

v_gene: TRBV4-3
j_gene: TRBJ2-3
CDR3aa: ASSHRDRSRTDTQY

v_gene: TRBV3-1
j_gene: TRBJ1-5
CDR3aa: ASSQDNQPQH

v_gene: TRBV6-1
j_gene: TRBJ2-7
CDR3aa: ASSEMGGPEQY

v_gene: TRBV28
j_gene: TRBJ2-3
CDR3aa: ASSPRNRADTQY

v_gene: TRBV12-3/TRBV12-4
j_gene: TRBJ1-1
CDR3aa: ASSWGSGRSYTEAF

v_gene: TRBV7-2
j_gene: TRBJ2-2
CDR3aa: ASSLVAGVDTGELF

v_gene: TRBV30
j_gene: TRBJ2-5
CDR3aa: AWRRSGSSKETQY

v_gene: TRBV19
j_gene: TRBJ2-5
CDR3aa: ASSMEGEETQY

v_gene: TRBV7-3
j_gene: TRBJ2-3
CDR3aa: ASSLGTSGSSADTQY

v_gene: TRBV19
j_gene: TRBJ1-2
CDR3aa: GSKTGDDGYT

v_gene: TRBV23-1
j_gene: TRBJ1-5
CDR3aa: ASSQRPVVNQPQH

v_gene: TRBV24-1
j_gene: TRBJ2-2
CDR3aa: AASDTDTGELF

v_gene: TRBV28
j_gene: TRBJ2-7
CDR3aa: ASQREGRLWQY

v_gene: TRBV3-1
j_gene: TRBJ2-3
CDR3aa: ASSQDLRGTPTDTQY

v_gene: TRBV29-1
j_gene: TRBJ1-1
CDR3aa: SVEFPNTEAF

v_gene: TRBV9
j_gene: TRBJ2-3
CDR3aa: ASSRLQRVVGTDTQY

v_gene: TRBV4-3
j_gene: TRBJ2-2
CDR3aa: ASAPVEGTNTGELF

v_gene: TRBV4-1
j_gene: TRBJ2-3
CDR3aa: ASSLKSDTQY

v_gene: TRBV6-5
j_gene: TRBJ1-1
CDR3aa: ASSYSGDRGPTEAF

v_gene: TRBV28
j_gene: TRBJ1-1
CDR3aa: ASSPRADWTLGTEAF

v_gene: TRBV24-1
j_gene: TRBJ2-2
CDR3aa: ATSDPGQGLATGELF

v_gene: TRBV20-1
j_gene: TRBJ2-7
CDR3aa: SAGDYSYEQY

v_gene: TRBV5-4
j_gene: TRBJ2-4
CDR3aa: ASSIPTGVENIQY

v_gene: TRBV29-1
j_gene: TRBJ1-1
CDR3aa: SEGDPNTEAF

v_gene: TRBV5-4
j_gene: TRBJ1-1
CDR3aa: ASRRDNTEAF

v_gene: TRBV12-3/TRBV12-4
j_gene: TRBJ1-1
CDR3aa: ASSPPGPPTEAF

v_gene: TRBV6-5
j_gene: TRBJ2-3
CDR3aa: ASRTQGPRETSTDTQY

v_gene: TRBV6-6
j_gene: TRBJ2-1
CDR3aa: ASSYSLRAEQF

v_gene: TRBV30
j_gene: TRBJ2-1
CDR3aa: AWRGDRSYNEQF

v_gene: TRBV6-5
j_gene: TRBJ2-3
CDR3aa: ASSYLGGGRTDTQY

v_gene: TRBV28
j_gene: TRBJ2-7
CDR3aa: ASSLPEVRSPYEQY

v_gene: TRBV7-9
j_gene: TRBJ2-7
CDR3aa: ASSSDSGGPYEQY

v_gene: TRBV7-6
j_gene: TRBJ2-1
CDR3aa: ASSFDRGSPQF

v_gene: TRBV21-1
j_gene: TRBJ2-3
CDR3aa: ASRSLAGQSTDTQY

v_gene: TRBV11-2
j_gene: TRBJ2-7
CDR3aa: ASSTEGTVYEQY

v_gene: TRBV12-3/TRBV12-4
j_gene: TRBJ2-1
CDR3aa: ASLSTVWNEQF

v_gene: TRBV7-2
j_gene: TRBJ2-1
CDR3aa: ASSELSGYSYNEQF

v_gene: TRBV6-2/TRBV6-3
j_gene: TRBJ1-2
CDR3aa: ASSYEGIYYGYT

v_gene: TRBV27
j_gene: TRBJ2-1
CDR3aa: ASSLGILAGGFYNEQF

v_gene: TRBV5-6
j_gene: TRBJ1-2
CDR3aa: ASSLAGDGYT

v_gene: TRBV6-5
j_gene: TRBJ2-3
CDR3aa: ASSYSLLAGGQGDTQY

v_gene: TRBV6-5
j_gene: TRBJ2-1
CDR3aa: ASCYRRPRDRGHNEQF

v_gene: TRBV19
j_gene: TRBJ2-2
CDR3aa: ASKAREVYTGELF

v_gene: TRBV20-1
j_gene: TRBJ2-7
CDR3aa: SVRGRLAGNYEQY

v_gene: TRBV7-9
j_gene: TRBJ2-5
CDR3aa: ASSWGSQETQY

v_gene: TRBV28
j_gene: TRBJ2-3
CDR3aa: ASSPPGPHLASTDTQY